Below, 20 T cell receptor beta chains from the same sample are listed, as sequenced in a study of cytomegalovirus exposure and HLA in healthy donors. It was with 60 Vbeta and 13 Jbeta primers that the PCR ran. Measured with immunoSEQ multiplex PCR; TCRdb has only the in-frame clones, and not every one. The profile shows some 210,000 clones, about 87% of them singletons. The source material was PBMCs. Receptors originate from a man between 25 and 39 years old in good health and CMV-seronegative.

The CDR3 loop reads CASSLRGVLDTQYF. CDR3 sequence (DNA): TGTGCCAGCAGCTTGCGGGGGGTCTTAGATACGCAGTATTTT. This sequence joins TRBV6-5 and TRBJ2-3, with 8 bases aligning to TRBD2. Trimming removed 6 bases from V and 5 bases from J; junction bases left unmatched: 7. Germline V gives CDR1 MNHEY, CDR2 SVGAGI. The CDR3 length is 14 residues.

The chain carries TRBV18 and TRBJ1-5, with 7 nucleotides matching TRBD1. V lost 3 bases, J lost 11 bases, and 13 bases stayed unmatched. Germline CDR1 reads KGHSH; CDR2 reads LQKENI. This CDR3 contains 15 residues. DNA of the CDR3: TGTGCCAGCTCACCGGCCAGGGGGGATAAGGAGTCCCAGCATTTT. It specifies CASSPARGDKESQHF.

V and J are TRBV5-1 and TRBJ2-3; 7 bases align to TRBD2. V lost 0 bases to trimming and J lost 0 bases; unmatched junction nucleotides: 4. The CDR3 is 16 amino acids. Germline V lookup: CDR1 SGHRS, CDR2 YFSETQ. The CDR3 coding sequence is TGCGCCAGCAGCTTGGAAGGCGGGGGTAGCACAGATACGCAGTATTTT. It codes for CASSLEGGGSTDTQYF.

This clone has just a few counts. This chain joins TRBV6-1 and TRBJ2-7; TRBD2 matches at 8 bases. CDR3 length: 15 residues. CDR1 MNHNS and CDR2 SASEGT come from the germline V gene. The V segment lost 2 bases and the J segment 3 bases; nucleotides outside the gene matches: 6. Here the CDR3 reads CASSEPISGNYEQYF. CDR3 bases: TGTGCCAGCAGTGAACCGATTAGCGGGAACTACGAGCAGTACTTC.

This clone was found once. The gene calls are TRBV27 and TRBJ1-6; 11 bases line up with TRBD1. The CDR3 is made up of 15 amino acids. V gave up 8 bases and J gave up 6 bases; unmatched junction bases: 6. In germline, CDR1 is MNHEY, CDR2 SMNVEV (reference sequence). This CDR3 is CASGRGTGGNSPLHF. The DNA of the CDR3 is TGTGCCAGCGGACGTGGGACAGGGGGTAATTCACCCCTCCACTTT.

V and J are TRBV5-6 and TRBJ1-1; the D is unclear. The V gene lost 1 base and the J gene lost 5 bases, with 3 bases spanning the gap. This CDR3 spans 11 amino acids. Germline loops: CDR1 SGHDT, CDR2 YYEEEE. This CDR3 is CASSLYTEAFF. CDR3 DNA: TGTGCCAGCAGCTTGTATACTGAAGCTTTCTTT.

V is TRBV2 and J is TRBJ2-5, with D uncertain. Germline assignment: CDR1 SNHLY and CDR2 FYNNEI. CDR3 length: 12 residues. The ends were cut back, 7 bases at V and 0 bases at J, with 6 bases in the middle. CDR3 nucleotide sequence: TGTGCCAGCATAGAGTACCAAGAGACCCAGTACTTC. Translated, it gives CASIEYQETQYF.

V gene TRBV6-4 combines with J gene TRBJ2-3; TRBD2 matches at 16 bases. Germline V gene lookup returns CDR1 MRHNA and CDR2 SNTAGT. The ends lost 5 bases at V and 6 bases at J; junction bases unmatched: 5. This CDR3 comprises 16 residues. CDR3 region: CASSTGLAGGPDTQYF. CDR3 DNA sequence: TGTGCCAGCAGTACGGGACTAGCGGGAGGGCCGGATACGCAGTATTTT.

The chain has TRBV10-3 and TRBJ1-1, with TRBD1 matching 10 bases. The CDR3 has 15 residues. V shed 2 bases and J 4 bases; nucleotides not matched to a gene: 4. The germline V gene has CDR1 ENHRY and CDR2 SYGVKD. CDR3 residues: CAISEGQGEGTEAFF. The DNA for the CDR3 is TGTGCCATCAGTGAGGGACAGGGGGAGGGCACTGAAGCTTTCTTT.

The rearrangement links TRBV5-6 to TRBJ2-6; no definite D call. The length of the CDR3 is 15 residues. The V end was cut by 1 base, the J end by 4 bases, with 9 bases between. Germline loops: CDR1 SGHDT, CDR2 YYEEEE. The CDR3 here is CASSLYRSGANVLTF. CDR3 nucleotide sequence: TGTGCCAGCAGCTTGTACCGGTCGGGGGCCAACGTCCTGACTTTC.

This chain connects TRBV18 to TRBJ1-6; TRBD1 is a possible D gene (5 bases). This CDR3 has 14 amino acids. The V gene's germline CDR1 is KGHSH and CDR2 LQKENI. The V and J ends lost 3 bases and 7 bases respectively, with 10 bases between them. DNA for the CDR3: TGTGCCAGCTCACCGAAGCAGGGAAATTCACCCCTCCACTTT. Protein product: CASSPKQGNSPLHF.

This clone was detected only once. The chain has TRBV18 and TRBJ1-5, with D perhaps matching TRBD1 (5 bases). V was clipped by 2 bases and J by 3 bases, with 14 bases between them. Germline CDR1 reads KGHSH; CDR2 reads LQKENI. There are 16 residues in the CDR3. The CDR3 coding sequence is TGTGCCAGCTCACCATCCCTGCCAGGGCCCAATCAGCCCCAGCATTTT. This encodes CASSPSLPGPNQPQHF. Variable domain in full (rest from reference TRBV18 and TRBJ1-5): NAGVMQNPRHLVRRRGQEARLRCSPMKGHSHVYWYRQLPEEGLKFMVYLQKENIIDESGMPKERFSAEFPKEGPSILRIQQVVRGDSAAYFCASSPSLPGPNQPQHFGDGTRLSIL.

This clone has only a few counts. The rearrangement uses TRBV27 and TRBJ2-7; 9 nucleotides match TRBD2. CDR1 MNHEY and CDR2 SMNVEV come from the germline V gene (reference sequence). The CDR3 extends over 20 amino acids. The ends lost 3 bases at V and 12 bases at J; junction bases unmatched: 30. CDR3 DNA sequence: TGTGCCAGCAGTTTTGGAGTTCGGGGGCCTGAGTCTCCGGGACTAGCAATACGGTACTTC. Encoded protein: CASSFGVRGPESPGLAIRYF.

This sequence joins TRBV11-3 and TRBJ2-2; 8 nucleotides match TRBD2. The V and J ends lost 2 bases and 2 bases, in that order; junction bases with no gene match: 7. From germline, CDR1 is SGHNT and CDR2 YENEEA. The CDR3 is 17 residues long. The CDR3 DNA sequence: TGTGCCAGCAGCTTAATAACGGGAGGGATTAACACCGGGGAGCTGTTTTTT. Translated, it gives CASSLITGGINTGELFF. The variable domain in full, completed from reference TRBV11-3 and TRBJ2-2, reads EAGVVQSPRYKIIEKKQPVAFWCNPISGHNTLYWYLQNLGQGPELLIRYENEEAVDDSQLPKDRFSAERLKGVDSTLKIQPAELGDSAVYLCASSLITGGINTGELFFGEGSRLTVL.

The V call is TRBV6-5, the J call TRBJ1-1; no firm D call. The CDR3 covers 13 residues. Trimming cost V 6 bases and J 3 bases, with 11 bases left between them. In germline, CDR1 is MNHEY, CDR2 SVGAGI. The CDR3 protein is CASSYKSDTEAFF. In DNA, the CDR3 is TGTGCCAGCAGCTACAAGTCGGACACTGAAGCTTTCTTT.

The chain combines TRBV28 with TRBJ1-5; possible D gene TRBD1, 5 bases. CDR1 is MDHEN and CDR2 is SYDVKM in the germline V gene. Trimming pared 6 bases from V and 7 bases from J, leaving 19 bases between. The CDR3 is made up of 15 amino acids. This CDR3 reads CASRIGGGGAQPQHF. The CDR3 DNA sequence: TGTGCCAGCAGAATCGGTGGCGGGGGAGCACAGCCCCAGCATTTT.

This rearrangement joins TRBV2 to TRBJ2-2, with 10 nucleotides matching TRBD1. Trimming cost V 4 bases and J 6 bases; bases outside gene matches: 8. CDR1 and CDR2 (germline): SNHLY, FYNNEI. The CDR3 runs 16 residues. CDR3 residues: CASSVDRGLFAGELFF. CDR3 DNA sequence: TGTGCCAGCAGTGTAGACAGGGGGCTTTTCGCCGGGGAGCTGTTTTTT.

The chain has TRBV5-4 and TRBJ2-7; 8 nucleotides align to TRBD1. CDR3 size: 13 residues. Germline V lookup: CDR1 SGHNT, CDR2 YYREEE (reference sequence). V trimming: 4 bases; J trimming: 8 bases; junction bases outside the gene matches: 8. CDR3 sequence reads: CASSHPDRVQQYF. DNA of the CDR3: TGTGCCAGCAGCCACCCGGACAGGGTTCAGCAGTACTTC.

Here the CDR3 reads CASSQEWASYEQYF. The CDR3 DNA is TGCGCCAGCAGCCAAGAATGGGCCTCCTACGAGCAGTACTTC. This chain links TRBV4-1 with TRBJ2-7; D is unresolved. There are 14 residues in the CDR3. Germline V CDR1 and CDR2: MGHRA, YSYEKL. V lost 0 bases and J lost 0, with 6 bases in between.

This chain joins TRBV18 and TRBJ1-4; no reliable D call. The V gene lost 0 bases and the J gene lost 0 bases, with 8 bases spanning the gap. There are 16 residues in the CDR3. The V gene's germline CDR1 is KGHSH and CDR2 LQKENI. The CDR3 coding sequence is TGTGCCAGCTCACCACCGACACTCGCAACTAATGAAAAACTGTTTTTT. Protein sequence: CASSPPTLATNEKLFF.